This TCR beta chain was retrieved from a study of CD8 T cells in Susac syndrome. Random hexamers served to reverse transcribe about 0.5 to 1 ug RNA. With immunoSEQ multiplex PCR, TCR beta CDR3 was amplified across 54 Vbeta and 13 Jbeta. TCRdb passed the immunoSEQ multiplex PCR reads through MiXCR, listing each CDR3 protein once. The sample consists of some 300,000 distinct CDR3 sequences, about 89% of them appearing once. V dropped 1 base and J dropped 13; count of bases not matched to a gene: 6. The V gene's germline CDR1 is LNHDA and CDR2 SQIVND (reference sequence). The CDR3 runs 13 residues. TCR beta sequencing covered blood CD8+ and CD4+ T cells. The multiple sclerosis controls were treatment-naive patients with relapsing-remitting disease that was stable or active.

This TCR was recovered from a human donor with multiple sclerosis. The chain recombines TRBV19 with TRBJ1-2; the match to TRBD1 covers 10 bases. Sequenced sample: CD8+ T cells from PBMCs. CDR3 DNA: TGTGCCAGTAGTATAGCGACAGGGGGCGAACTCACCTTC. Protein product: CASSIATGGELTF.